Listed here is a single TCR beta chain. The CDR3 has 14 residues. Trimming cost V 5 bases and J 10 bases, with 15 bases left between them. Germline CDR1 SEHNR, CDR2 FQNEAQ (reference sequence). The data were obtained in a study of technical replicates of blood from several donors. Repertoires were generated with immunoSEQ multiplex PCR, while TCRdb's copy carries only in-frame clones and drops some. The sample contains under 65,000 clones, roughly 90% of which appear only once. The chain joins TRBV7-9 to TRBJ1-6, with a weak D call TRBD1 (6 bases). Sequenced: PBMCs. The sequence was obtained from a human donor in good health. Some clones in this sample may be carry-over from other donors' samples. The CDR3 DNA reads TGTGCCAGCAGCCCGGGGGGCGGGGGCTCACCCCTCCACTTT. Translation: CASSPGGGGSPLHF. The full variable domain, with the rest looked up from reference TRBV7-9 and TRBJ1-6, is DTGVSQNPRHKITKRGQNVTFRCDPISEHNRLYWYRQTLGQGPEFLTYFQNEAQLEKSRLLSDRFSAERPKGSFSTLEIQRTEQGDSAMYLCASSPGGGGSPLHFGNGTRLTVT.